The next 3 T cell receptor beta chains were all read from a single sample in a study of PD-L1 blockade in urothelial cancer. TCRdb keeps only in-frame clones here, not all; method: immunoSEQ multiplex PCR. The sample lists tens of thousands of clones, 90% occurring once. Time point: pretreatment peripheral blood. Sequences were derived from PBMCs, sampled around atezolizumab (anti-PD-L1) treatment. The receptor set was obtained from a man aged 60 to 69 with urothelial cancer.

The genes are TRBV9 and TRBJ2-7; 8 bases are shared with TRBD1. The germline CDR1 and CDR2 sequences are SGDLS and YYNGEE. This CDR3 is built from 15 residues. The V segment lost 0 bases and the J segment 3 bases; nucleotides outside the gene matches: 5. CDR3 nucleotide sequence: TGTGCCAGCAGCGTAGCTCTTGGACAGGGCTACGAGCAGTACTTC. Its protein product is CASSVALGQGYEQYF.

The CDR3 loop reads CASSLVADSYNEQFF. The CDR3 coding sequence is TGCGCCAGCAGCTTGGTGGCAGACTCCTACAATGAGCAGTTCTTC. The chain combines TRBV5-1 with TRBJ2-1; D gene uncertain. This CDR3 has 15 residues. Per germline, CDR1 SGHRS and CDR2 YFSETQ. Trimming stripped 0 bases from V and 0 bases from J, with 7 bases between. Looking up the rest from reference TRBV5-1 and TRBJ2-1 gives the full variable domain: KAGVTQTPRYLIKTRGQQVTLSCSPISGHRSVSWYQQTPGQGLQFLFEYFSETQRNKGNFPGRFSGRQFSNSRSEMNVSTLELGDSALYLCASSLVADSYNEQFFGPGTRLTVL.

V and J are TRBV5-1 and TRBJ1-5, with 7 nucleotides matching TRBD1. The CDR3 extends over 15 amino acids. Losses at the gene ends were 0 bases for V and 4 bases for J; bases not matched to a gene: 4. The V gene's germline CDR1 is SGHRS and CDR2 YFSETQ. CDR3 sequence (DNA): TGCGCCAGCAGCTTGGAAGGGACAGAGAATCAGCCCCAGCATTTT. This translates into CASSLEGTENQPQHF.